These 12 T cell receptor beta chains were sequenced from one sample in a study of vaccination and CD4 T cells after COVID-19. Indicated treatment: roughly nine-day PBMC culture with coronavirus spike peptide pools or control peptides (ViraFEST assay). Their target antigens are unknown. Researchers used the Oncomine TCR Beta short-read assay to sequence DNA from cultured CD4+ T cells. Each CDR3 protein is one row after TCRdb ran MiXCR on the PCR reads. The sample has approximately 19,000 distinct CDR3 sequences; around half are singletons. The sequences come from CD4+ T cells from blood, cultured in vitro, collected after SARS-CoV-2 vaccination. The origin of the receptors is a human donor who had recovered from COVID-19.

This chain's CDR3 is CASSATLAGHEQYF. CDR3 DNA: TGTGCCAGCAGCGCGACCCTAGCGGGGCACGAGCAGTACTTC. The V and J genes are TRBV6-1 and TRBJ2-7; 9 positions match TRBD2. V was pared by 6 bases and J by 5 bases, with 8 bases of the junction left unmatched. Germline V gene sequence: CDR1 MNHNS, CDR2 SASEGT. CDR3 length: 14 residues.

This clonotype has more than one count but fewer than ten. The gene calls are TRBV28 and TRBJ2-5; D is perhaps TRBD1 (5 bases). Germline CDR1 and CDR2: MDHEN and SYDVKM. CDR3 length equals 16 residues. V lost 5 bases to trimming and J lost 4 bases, with 20 bases between them. CDR3 in amino acids: CASSPHVPGPRETQYF. The CDR3 bases are TGTGCCAGCAGTCCCCACGTTCCAGGGCCTAGAGAGACCCAGTACTTC.

Turning to this clonotype: An end of the junction differs from the germline gene, which may be a read error. The chain carries TRBV6-2 or TRBV6-3 and TRBJ1-2, with D possibly matching TRBD1 (5 bases). In germline, CDR1 is MNHEY, CDR2 SVGEGT. The CDR3 length is 11 residues. CDR3 nucleotides: TGTGCCAGCGGGGACGGTTATGACTACACCTTC. This encodes CASGDGYDYTF.

This clonotype has more than one count but fewer than ten. The chain uses TRBV11-2 and TRBJ2-7; D gene ambiguous. Germline V gene sequence: CDR1 SGHAT, CDR2 FQNNGV. The V end was cut by 5 bases, the J end by 0 bases, with 14 bases between. This CDR3 comprises 15 residues. CDR3 sequence reads: CASSIFRGLSYEQYF. CDR3 in DNA: TGTGCCAGCAGCATCTTCAGAGGTCTCTCCTACGAGCAGTACTTC.

In this sample, this clonotype turned up once. The rearrangement uses TRBV5-1 and TRBJ2-1; 9 nucleotides match TRBD2. J gave up 1 base and V 4 bases, and 15 bases lay outside the gene matches. The germline V gene encodes CDR1 SGHRS and CDR2 YFSETQ. This CDR3 spans 19 amino acids. The CDR3 region has the DNA TGCGCCAGCAGCGATGGGAGTGATGCGGGAGGGCCATCCTACAATGAGCAGTTCTTC. It encodes CASSDGSDAGGPSYNEQFF.

This rearrangement joins TRBV27 to TRBJ2-1; weak D call: TRBD2 (5 bases). The CDR3 spans 13 residues. The germline V gene has CDR1 MNHEY and CDR2 SMNVEV (reference sequence). V was clipped by 5 bases and J by 10 bases, with 15 bases between them. CDR3 sequence reads: CASSPRLAREQFF. CDR3 in DNA: TGTGCCAGCAGTCCCCGGCTAGCTCGGGAGCAGTTCTTC.

The chain combines TRBV6-1 with TRBJ2-5; D possibly corresponds to TRBD1 (6 bases). The CDR3 is 14 residues long. V was cut by 7 bases and J by 5 bases, with 17 bases left in between. The germline V gene has CDR1 MNHNS and CDR2 SASEGT. The CDR3 here is CASTLEGVLETQYF. The CDR3 region has the DNA TGTGCCAGCACCCTTGAGGGGGTCCTCGAGACCCAGTACTTC.

This clonotype has more than one count but fewer than ten. In nucleotides, the CDR3 is TGTGCCAGCAGCACTGGACAGGGGCCTAATCAGCCCCAGCATTTT. Its translation: CASSTGQGPNQPQHF. V gene TRBV21-1 combines with J gene TRBJ1-5; TRBD1, the table's D call, lacks a check against the DNA. TRBV21-1 constitutes a pseudogene. The CDR3 has 15 residues.

This clonotype was detected a few times. The chain is built from TRBV7-2 and TRBJ1-2; tentative D call: TRBD1 (5 bases). V lost 6 bases to trimming and J lost 3 bases, with 20 bases between them. This CDR3 has 16 residues. CDR1 SGHTA and CDR2 FQGNSA come from the germline V gene. This chain's CDR3 is CASSFGPVRGDYGYTF. The CDR3 nucleotides are TGTGCCAGCAGTTTTGGACCCGTTAGGGGCGACTATGGCTACACCTTC.

The chain links TRBV6-1 to TRBJ2-7, with D uncertain. This CDR3 spans 13 amino acids. Per the germline V gene, CDR1 is MNHNS and CDR2 is SASEGT. V shed 6 bases and J shed 0 bases, with 9 bases lying between them. The DNA for the CDR3 is TGTGCCAGCAGAGCCTGGGACTCCTACGAGCAGTACTTC. It yields the protein CASRAWDSYEQYF.

This clonotype was seen a handful of times. At one of its ends the junction is not consistent with the germline gene, which may arise from a read error. The chain has TRBV20-1 and TRBJ1-2, with a weak D call TRBD1 (6 bases). Germline-derived CDR1 and CDR2 are DFQATT and SNEGSKA (reference sequence). The CDR3 has 14 residues. CDR3 region: CGAIRQGIPYGYTF. DNA of the CDR3: TGCGGTGCGATAAGGCAGGGGATCCCCTATGGCTACACCTTC.

The CDR3 loop reads CASSRQALLSPQETQYF. CDR3 coding DNA: TGTGCCAGCAGTAGACAGGCTCTACTTAGTCCCCAAGAGACCCAGTACTTC. The genes are TRBV7-8 and TRBJ2-5; D is perhaps TRBD1 (6 bases). The V gene's germline CDR1 is SGHVS and CDR2 FQNEAQ. This CDR3 contains 17 residues. Between the trimmed V and J ends, which lost 6 bases and 1 base, there was a span of 21 bases.